This T cell receptor (beta chain) stems from a study of T-cell reconstitution after alpha-beta-depleted transplantation in children. With respect to this clonotype: Its antigen remains unknown.

Study-level points and caveats: Some patients owed their high day-60 TCRbeta diversity to surviving recipient T cells and thymic progenitors. Among T cells one year after transplant, newly produced cells accounted for most counts and diversity. As was reported, about two months after transplant, alpha-beta T cells came from several hundred expanded graft clones.

Unique molecular identifiers tagged the TCRbeta library. From the PCR reads, TCRdb called clonotypes with MiXCR, one entry per CDR3 protein. The sample yields around 230,000 distinct CDR3 sequences, under 20% seen once. The clonotype originates from a male patient aged 2 to 10 who had a stem cell transplant for acute lymphoblastic leukemia, so the T cells may come from the graft donor. The source material was PBMCs, mostly from graft donor cells, sampled 360 days after TCRalphabeta/CD19-depleted stem cell transplant.

CDR3 in DNA: TGTGCCAGCTCACCACTGAATAAACCGACACCGGGCGACACTGAAGCTTTCTTT. This translates into CASSPLNKPTPGDTEAFF. J is TRBJ1-1 and V is TRBV18; D not certain. The V gene lost 1 base and the J gene lost 3 bases, with 21 bases spanning the gap. Germline V gene sequence: CDR1 KGHSH, CDR2 LQKENI. This CDR3 spans 18 amino acids.